The 25 T cell receptor beta chains below all came from one sample that was sequenced in a study of graft-versus-host responses after intestinal transplantation. Produced via immunoSEQ multiplex PCR; TCRdb's table is partial and in-frame only. The table records about 20,000 clones, around nine tenths of them present only once. The sample was PBMCs, taken approximately 220 days after intestinal transplant. The receptors derive from a human patient who received an intestinal transplant, so some T cells may come from the graft donor.

In its sample, this clone was seen a few times. The V call is TRBV5-6, the J call TRBJ2-3; unclear D gene. From germline, CDR1 is SGHDT and CDR2 YYEEEE. The ends were cut back, 4 bases at V and 3 bases at J, with 6 bases in the middle. The CDR3 has 12 amino acids. In DNA form, the CDR3 reads TGTGCCAGCAGCCAGTCGACAGATACGCAGTATTTT. It yields the protein CASSQSTDTQYF.

V usage is TRBV16 and J usage is TRBJ1-6; TRBD1 might be the D (5 bases). Germline CDR1 reads KGHSY; CDR2 reads FQNENV. The CDR3 consists of 15 residues. V lost 0 bases, J lost 10 bases, and 13 bases lay in between. For the CDR3, the DNA is TGTGCCAGCAGCCAATCCGGGACTTCAGGGTCACCCCTCCACTTT. Residues: CASSQSGTSGSPLHF.

This rearrangement joins TRBV6-1 to TRBJ1-2; possibly TRBD1 for D (5 bases). The CDR3 sequence is 12 residues long. Germline V gene lookup returns CDR1 MNHNS and CDR2 SASEGT. V was clipped by 8 bases and J by 6 bases, with 13 bases between them. CDR3 protein: CASDPGVNGYTF. CDR3 nucleotide sequence: TGTGCCAGCGACCCGGGGGTGAATGGCTACACCTTC.

V usage is TRBV6-4 and J usage is TRBJ1-5; maybe TRBD1 (5 bases). Germline loops: CDR1 MRHNA, CDR2 SNTAGT. With 2 bases removed from V and 6 bases from J, the gap between germline ends came to 5 bases. The CDR3 contains 12 residues. In nucleotides, the CDR3 is TGTGCCAGCAGTGACAGGGGTCAGCCCCAGCATTTT. It encodes CASSDRGQPQHF.

This chain connects TRBV6-1 to TRBJ1-1; 8 bases agree with TRBD1. The CDR3 length is 13 residues. The junction had 5 bases not matched to a gene; V was cut back by 6 bases and J by 5 bases. Per the germline V gene, CDR1 is MNHNS and CDR2 is SASEGT. The CDR3 coding sequence is TGTGCCAGCAGACTACAGGGGGGGACTGAAGCTTTCTTT. This translates into CASRLQGGTEAFF.

V is TRBV7-6 and J is TRBJ2-2; TRBD1 aligns across 10 bases. The trim removed 2 bases at V and 4 bases at J, leaving 1 base unmatched. The CDR3 sequence is 15 residues long. Germline assignment: CDR1 SGHVS and CDR2 FNYEAQ. The CDR3 bases are TGTGCCAGCAGCTTAAGGACAGGGGGCACCGGGGAGCTGTTTTTT. It encodes CASSLRTGGTGELFF.

The V gene is TRBV5-6, the J gene TRBJ1-6; TRBD1 matches 8 bases. There are 15 residues in the CDR3. In germline, CDR1 is SGHDT, CDR2 YYEEEE. After removal of 6 bases from V and 4 bases from J, the junction contained 6 bases not matched to a gene. CDR3 DNA: TGTGCCAGCAAGCAAAGACAGGGGTATAATTCACCCCTCCACTTT. It specifies CASKQRQGYNSPLHF.

As regards this clone: Other nucleotide sequences from this sample produce the same CDR3. The chain combines TRBV12-5 with TRBJ1-1, with unresolved D. Germline loops: CDR1 LGHNT, CDR2 FRNRAP. Trimming shortened V by 6 bases and J by 3 bases, and 11 bases separated the two germline ends. The CDR3 is 13 amino acids. This CDR3 reads CASGPDWDTEAFF. The CDR3 region has the DNA TGTGCTAGTGGCCCGGACTGGGACACTGAAGCTTTCTTT.

The V and J genes are TRBV4-1 and TRBJ1-6, with unresolved D. The V gene's germline CDR1 is MGHRA and CDR2 YSYEKL. Trimming stripped 1 base from V and 0 bases from J, with 7 bases between. This CDR3 is 16 amino acids long. The CDR3 bases are TGCGCCAGCAGCCAAGGGGAGAGCTCCTATAATTCACCCCTCCACTTT. The encoded protein is CASSQGESSYNSPLHF.

The rearrangement links TRBV11-2 to TRBJ1-1, with TRBD1 matching over 8 bases. Germline loops: CDR1 SGHAT, CDR2 FQNNGV. The CDR3 runs 14 residues. Trimming at V came to 5 bases and at J to 0 bases, leaving 2 bases not matched to a gene. CDR3 region: CASSKTGVNTEAFF. As DNA, the CDR3 is TGTGCCAGCAGCAAGACAGGGGTGAACACTGAAGCTTTCTTT.

The J gene is TRBJ1-3, the V gene TRBV6-1; D gene uncertain. The CDR3 has 13 residues. V gave up 1 base and J gave up 7 bases, with 8 bases separating them. Germline CDR1 and CDR2: MNHNS and SASEGT. CDR3 in amino acids: CASSEGMLNTIYF. The DNA for the CDR3 is TGTGCCAGCAGTGAAGGGATGTTGAACACCATATATTTT.

The chain uses TRBV4-1 and TRBJ2-4, with D unresolved. The ends were cut back, 6 bases at V and 8 bases at J, with 11 bases in the middle. The CDR3 contains 12 residues. Germline lookup yields CDR1 MGHRA and CDR2 YSYEKL. CDR3 sequence (DNA): TGCGCCAGCAGTCCTTCAAGATACATTCAGTACTTC. Protein: CASSPSRYIQYF.

This clone was seen a single time. This chain links TRBV11-3 with TRBJ2-7; D call uncertain. The CDR3 is 15 amino acids. The germline gives CDR1 SGHNT, CDR2 YENEEA. Trimming pared 1 base from V and 2 bases from J, leaving 12 bases between. The CDR3 sequence: CASSLGTAVPYEQYF. The CDR3 DNA is TGTGCCAGCAGCTTAGGTACGGCAGTGCCCTACGAGCAGTACTTC.

This chain connects TRBV6-1 to TRBJ2-3, with D perhaps TRBD2 (5 bases). The CDR3 runs 12 residues. Between the trimmed V and J ends, which lost 8 bases and 4 bases, there was a span of 10 bases. CDR1 and CDR2 (germline): MNHNS, SASEGT. The CDR3 nucleotides read TGTGCCAGCGCCGAGAGGGCAGATACGCAGTATTTT. Translation gives CASAERADTQYF.

This clone is medium-sized (0.01 to 0.1%) by share. The rearrangement links TRBV21-1 to TRBJ1-6. TRBV21-1 is a recognized pseudogene. CDR3 length: 11 residues. The CDR3 region is CASSKSSPLHF. The CDR3 bases are TGTGCCAGCAGCAAAAGTTCACCCCTCCACTTT.

This rearrangement joins TRBV4-3 to TRBJ2-3; perhaps TRBD2 as D (5 bases). Germline V CDR1 and CDR2: LGHNA, YSLEER. This CDR3 is 15 amino acids long. V was pared by 0 bases and J by 6 bases, with 13 bases between. DNA for the CDR3: TGCGCCAGCAGCCAAGATCTAGGGAGCCGGGATACGCAGTATTTT. This codes for CASSQDLGSRDTQYF.

The genes are TRBV6-1 and TRBJ2-3; the D is unclear. CDR3 size: 12 residues. Germline V gives CDR1 MNHNS, CDR2 SASEGT. V was shortened by 6 bases and J by 4 bases, with 8 bases between the two germline ends. In DNA, the CDR3 is TGTGCCAGCAGCCCAAACGCAGATACGCAGTATTTT. As protein: CASSPNADTQYF.

The chain carries TRBV15 and TRBJ1-5; D not certain. Germline CDR1 and CDR2: LNHNV and YYDKDF (reference sequence). The CDR3 extends over 13 amino acids. Between the trimmed V and J ends, which lost 6 bases and 4 bases, there was a span of 10 bases. The CDR3 here is CATRDPPNQPQHF. In DNA, the CDR3 is TGTGCCACCAGGGACCCACCGAATCAGCCCCAGCATTTT.

The genes are TRBV7-9 and TRBJ1-2; no clear D. Germline V gene lookup returns CDR1 SEHNR and CDR2 FQNEAQ (reference sequence). The CDR3 consists of 13 residues. The V end was cut by 5 bases, the J end by 8 bases, with 15 bases between. The CDR3 spells CASSPPGGLGYTF. CDR3 sequence (DNA): TGTGCCAGCAGCCCTCCGGGCGGGCTAGGCTACACCTTC. Supplemented by reference TRBV7-9 and TRBJ1-2, the full variable domain reads DTGVSQNPRHKITKRGQNVTFRCDPISEHNRLYWYRQTLGQGPEFLTYFQNEAQLEKSRLLSDRFSAERPKGSFSTLEIQRTEQGDSAMYLCASSPPGGLGYTFGSGTRLTVV.

The V call is TRBV6-1, the J call TRBJ1-2, with a weak D call TRBD1 (6 bases). CDR3 size: 15 residues. From germline, CDR1 is MNHNS and CDR2 SASEGT. The V and J ends lost 5 bases and 4 bases respectively, with 17 bases between them. The CDR3 is CASSSEQGRFYGYTF. CDR3 in DNA: TGTGCCAGCAGTTCCGAACAGGGACGCTTCTATGGCTACACCTTC.

The rearrangement links TRBV18 to TRBJ2-1; D gene unclear. The CDR3 has 18 residues. The V end was cut by 0 bases, the J end by 4 bases, with 19 bases between. The germline V gene encodes CDR1 KGHSH and CDR2 LQKENI. DNA for the CDR3: TGTGCCAGCTCACCACCGGGCGAAGGATTGCGAGGTTACAATGAGCAGTTCTTC. It yields the protein CASSPPGEGLRGYNEQFF.

This chain connects TRBV6-1 to TRBJ1-2; 7 nucleotides match TRBD1. The CDR3 has 12 amino acids. Germline V lookup: CDR1 MNHNS, CDR2 SASEGT. V shed 10 bases and J 6 bases; nucleotides not matched to a gene: 8. CDR3 loop: CATQKGADGYTF. In DNA, the CDR3 is TGTGCCACCCAGAAGGGGGCGGATGGCTACACCTTC.

This sequence joins TRBV6-6 and TRBJ1-2; no definite D call. Trimming took off 7 bases at V and 6 bases at J, with 15 bases between the two ends. This CDR3 is built from 13 residues. Germline V gene sequence: CDR1 MNHNY, CDR2 SVGAGI (reference sequence). The CDR3 here is CASTGSQDDGYTF. Written as DNA, the CDR3 is TGTGCCAGCACCGGCAGCCAGGACGATGGCTACACCTTC.

The chain recombines TRBV7-8 with TRBJ1-5; weak D call: TRBD1 (5 bases). The germline CDR1 and CDR2 sequences are SGHVS and FQNEAQ. Trimming took 5 bases from V and 1 from J, leaving 12 bases between them. The CDR3 runs to 15 residues. The CDR3 spells CASSPGVGSNQPQHF. As DNA, the CDR3 is TGTGCCAGCAGCCCGGGGGTAGGGAGCAATCAGCCCCAGCATTTT.

This sequence joins TRBV18 and TRBJ2-5; a weak D match, TRBD2 (5 bases). The CDR3 length is 16 residues. Trimming stripped 2 bases from V and 2 bases from J, with 15 bases between. CDR1 is KGHSH and CDR2 is LQKENI in the germline V gene. CDR3 in DNA: TGTGCCAGCTCACCATATGCCCTAGCCGGGCAAGAGACCCAGTACTTC. As protein: CASSPYALAGQETQYF.